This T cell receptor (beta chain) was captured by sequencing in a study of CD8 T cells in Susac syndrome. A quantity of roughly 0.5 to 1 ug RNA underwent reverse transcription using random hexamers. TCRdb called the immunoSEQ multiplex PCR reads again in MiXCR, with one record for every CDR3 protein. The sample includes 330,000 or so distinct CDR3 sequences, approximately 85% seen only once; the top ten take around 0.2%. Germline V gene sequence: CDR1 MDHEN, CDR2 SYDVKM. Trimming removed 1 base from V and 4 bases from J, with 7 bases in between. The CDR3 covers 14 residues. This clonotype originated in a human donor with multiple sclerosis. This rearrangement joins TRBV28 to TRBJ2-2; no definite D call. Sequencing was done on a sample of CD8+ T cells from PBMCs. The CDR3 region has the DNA TGTGCCAGCAGTTTATTAGGGATCACCGGGGAGCTGTTTTTT. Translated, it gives CASSLLGITGELFF.